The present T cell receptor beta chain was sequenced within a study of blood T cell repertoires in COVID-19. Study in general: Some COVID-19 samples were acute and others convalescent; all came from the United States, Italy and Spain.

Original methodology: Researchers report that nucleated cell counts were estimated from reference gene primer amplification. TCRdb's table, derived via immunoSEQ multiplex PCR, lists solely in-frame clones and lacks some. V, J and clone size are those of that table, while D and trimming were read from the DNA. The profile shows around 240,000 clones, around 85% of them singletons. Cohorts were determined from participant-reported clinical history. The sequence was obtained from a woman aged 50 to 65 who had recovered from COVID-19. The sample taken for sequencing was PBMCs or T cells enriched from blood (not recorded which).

The CDR3 reads CASSVTGGNTGELFF. CDR3 sequence (DNA): TGTGCCAGCAGCGTTACAGGGGGCAACACCGGGGAGCTGTTTTTT. This chain joins TRBV28 and TRBJ2-2, with 9 bases aligning to TRBD1. Germline CDR1 and CDR2: MDHEN and SYDVKM. J lost 2 bases, V lost 6 bases, and 4 bases had no gene match. The CDR3 totals 15 residues.